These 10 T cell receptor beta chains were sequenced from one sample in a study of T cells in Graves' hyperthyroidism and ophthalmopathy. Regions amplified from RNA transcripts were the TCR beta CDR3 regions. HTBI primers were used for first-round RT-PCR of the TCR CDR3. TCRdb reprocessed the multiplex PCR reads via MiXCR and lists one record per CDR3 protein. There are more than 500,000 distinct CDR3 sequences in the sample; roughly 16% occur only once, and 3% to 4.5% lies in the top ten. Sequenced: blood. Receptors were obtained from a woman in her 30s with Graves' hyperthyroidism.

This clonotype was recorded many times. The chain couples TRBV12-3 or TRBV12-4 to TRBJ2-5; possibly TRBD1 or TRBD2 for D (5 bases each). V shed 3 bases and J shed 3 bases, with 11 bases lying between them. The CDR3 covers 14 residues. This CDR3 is CASSFSWGKETQYF. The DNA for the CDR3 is TGTGCCAGCAGTTTCAGTTGGGGGAAAGAGACCCAGTACTTC.

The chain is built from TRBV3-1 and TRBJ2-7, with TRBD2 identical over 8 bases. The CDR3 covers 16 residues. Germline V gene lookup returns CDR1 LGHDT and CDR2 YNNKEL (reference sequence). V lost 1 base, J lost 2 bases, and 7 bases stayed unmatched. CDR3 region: CASSQGEASGPYEQYF. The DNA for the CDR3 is TGTGCCAGCAGCCAAGGAGAGGCTAGCGGGCCCTACGAGCAGTACTTC.

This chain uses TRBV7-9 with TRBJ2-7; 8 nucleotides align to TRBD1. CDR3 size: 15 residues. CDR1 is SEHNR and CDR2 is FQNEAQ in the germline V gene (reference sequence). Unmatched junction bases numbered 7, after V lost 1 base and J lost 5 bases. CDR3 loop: CASSLGGTGVHEQYF. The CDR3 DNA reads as TGTGCCAGCAGCTTAGGCGGGACAGGAGTACACGAGCAGTACTTC.

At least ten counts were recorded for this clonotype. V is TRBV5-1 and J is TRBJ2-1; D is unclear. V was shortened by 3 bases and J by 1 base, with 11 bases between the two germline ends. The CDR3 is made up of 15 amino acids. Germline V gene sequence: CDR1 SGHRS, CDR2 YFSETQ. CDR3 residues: CASSSDHYSYNEQFF. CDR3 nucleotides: TGCGCCAGCAGCTCGGACCACTATTCCTACAATGAGCAGTTCTTC.

This CDR3 reads CAWSVSTGPSPLHF. DNA for the CDR3: TGTGCCTGGAGTGTAAGCACAGGGCCTTCACCCCTCCACTTT. The chain couples TRBV30 to TRBJ1-6, with a tentative D call TRBD1 (6 bases). This CDR3 comprises 14 residues. V was cut by 0 bases and J by 9 bases, with 12 bases left in between. CDR1 GTSNPN and CDR2 SVGIG come from the germline V gene (reference sequence).

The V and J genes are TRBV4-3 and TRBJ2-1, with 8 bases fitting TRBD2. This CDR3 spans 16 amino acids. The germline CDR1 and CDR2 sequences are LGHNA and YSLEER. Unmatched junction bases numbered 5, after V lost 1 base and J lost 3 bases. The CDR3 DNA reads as TGCGCCAGCAGCCAAGCGACGGGAGGGGGCTACAATGAGCAGTTCTTC. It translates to CASSQATGGGYNEQFF.

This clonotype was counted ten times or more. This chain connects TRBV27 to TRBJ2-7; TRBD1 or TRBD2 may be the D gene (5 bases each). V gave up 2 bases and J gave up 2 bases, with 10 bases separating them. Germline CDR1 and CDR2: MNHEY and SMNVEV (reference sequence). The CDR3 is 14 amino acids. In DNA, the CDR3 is TGTGCCAGCAGTTTAACCGGGACGACCTACGAGCAGTACTTC. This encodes CASSLTGTTYEQYF.

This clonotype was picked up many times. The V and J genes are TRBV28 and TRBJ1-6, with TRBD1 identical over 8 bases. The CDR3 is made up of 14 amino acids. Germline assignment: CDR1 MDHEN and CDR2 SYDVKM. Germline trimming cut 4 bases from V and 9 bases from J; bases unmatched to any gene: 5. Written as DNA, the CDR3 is TGTGCCAGCAGTTACAGGGGGATTCGTTCACCCCTCCACTTT. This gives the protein CASSYRGIRSPLHF.

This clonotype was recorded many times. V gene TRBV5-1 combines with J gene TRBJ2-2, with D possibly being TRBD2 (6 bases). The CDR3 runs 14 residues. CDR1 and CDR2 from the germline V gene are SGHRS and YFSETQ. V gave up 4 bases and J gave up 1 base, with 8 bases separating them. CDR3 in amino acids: CASSMGLNTGELFF. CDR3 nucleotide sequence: TGCGCCAGCAGCATGGGACTGAACACCGGGGAGCTGTTTTTT.

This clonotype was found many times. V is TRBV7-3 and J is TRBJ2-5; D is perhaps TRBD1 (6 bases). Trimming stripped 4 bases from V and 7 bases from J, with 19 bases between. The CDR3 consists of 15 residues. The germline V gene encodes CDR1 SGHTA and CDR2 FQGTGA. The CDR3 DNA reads TGTGCCAGCAGCTCCGGCGGACAGAGACGGGGGACCCAGTACTTC. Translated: CASSSGGQRRGTQYF.